These 23 T cell receptor beta chains originate from one sample sequenced in a study of regulatory T cells in long-lasting Graves disease. As for time point: persistent/refractory GD, antithyroid drugs over 5 years with positive TRAb. PBMCs were the source of the RNA used for TCR sequencing. The authors built TCR beta libraries using iRepertoire HTBI primers and Arm-PCR of CDR3 regions. TCRdb re-called the multiplex PCR reads through MiXCR, storing one row per CDR3 protein. This sample has 700,000 or so distinct CDR3 sequences, with around 30% found just once. Sequenced here: peripheral blood mononuclear cells (PBMCs), sampled when the disease was refractory, from a patient treated with antithyroid drugs. All receptors come from a female donor with Graves disease.

This clonotype was counted only a few times. The chain couples TRBV7-9 to TRBJ2-7; 9 bases fit TRBD1. The CDR3 length is 17 residues. Germline CDR1 reads SEHNR; CDR2 reads FQNEAQ (reference sequence). J gave up 2 bases and V 2 bases, and 10 bases lay outside the gene matches. The CDR3 reads CASSLLTRDRETYEQYF. In nucleotides, the CDR3 is TGTGCCAGCAGCTTACTAACCCGGGACAGGGAAACCTACGAGCAGTACTTC.

This clonotype was detected a few times. The gene calls are TRBV11-1 and TRBJ2-7; a possible D gene is TRBD2 (6 bases). The V and J ends lost 5 bases and 4 bases respectively, with 15 bases between them. The germline V gene has CDR1 SGHAT and CDR2 FQDESV (reference sequence). This CDR3 is 14 amino acids long. The CDR3 DNA follows: TGTGCCAGCAGCGCCCGGGAGAGGCATTACGAGCAGTACTTC. It translates to CASSARERHYEQYF.

This clonotype was seen at least ten times. The V gene is TRBV12-3 or TRBV12-4, the J gene TRBJ2-7, with a tentative D call TRBD1 (5 bases). V gave up 5 bases and J gave up 6 bases, with 11 bases separating them. The CDR3 is made up of 12 amino acids. CDR3 protein: CASSRTGAEQYF. The CDR3 nucleotides read TGTGCCAGCAGTAGAACAGGTGCCGAGCAGTACTTC.

This clonotype was counted many times. The chain recombines TRBV6-1 with TRBJ1-5, with 7 bases matching TRBD1. The germline V gene has CDR1 MNHNS and CDR2 SASEGT. Trimming removed 7 bases from V and 3 bases from J; junction bases left unmatched: 9. This CDR3 contains 15 residues. The CDR3 protein is CASKGTDFSNQPQHF. Written as DNA, the CDR3 is TGTGCCAGCAAAGGGACAGACTTTTCCAATCAGCCCCAGCATTTT.

This clonotype was observed many times. This rearrangement joins TRBV27 to TRBJ1-5; no clear D. The CDR3 has 19 residues. Trimming took off 3 bases at V and 0 bases at J, with 21 bases between the two ends. Per the germline V gene, CDR1 is MNHEY and CDR2 is SMNVEV (reference sequence). The CDR3 coding sequence is TGTGCCAGCAGTTTGGTATCGCGTTCTCGTCGGGGTAGCAATCAGCCCCAGCATTTT. Protein: CASSLVSRSRRGSNQPQHF.

V is TRBV12-3 or TRBV12-4 and J is TRBJ2-7; 11 bases line up with TRBD2. There are 16 residues in the CDR3. V was pared by 5 bases and J by 6 bases, with 12 bases of the junction left unmatched. The CDR3 loop is CASSPLPGLAVGEQYF. CDR3 coding DNA: TGTGCCAGCAGTCCCTTACCGGGACTAGCGGTGGGCGAGCAGTACTTC.

This clonotype showed up many times. J is TRBJ2-5 and V is TRBV11-2; 10 nucleotides align to TRBD2. The CDR3 contains 18 residues. Germline lookup yields CDR1 SGHAT and CDR2 FQNNGV. With V trimmed by 3 bases and J by 1 base, 11 bases remained unmatched. For the CDR3, the DNA is TGTGCCAGCAGCTTTCACCTAGCGGGAGCCCTGACCCAAGAGACCCAGTACTTC. Protein sequence: CASSFHLAGALTQETQYF.

The rearrangement links TRBV7-9 to TRBJ1-4; D unresolved. The CDR3 spans 12 residues. Trimming shortened V by 8 bases and J by 0 bases, and 4 bases separated the two germline ends. Germline V gene sequence: CDR1 SEHNR, CDR2 FQNEAQ (reference sequence). The CDR3 DNA reads TGTGCCAGCCTGACAACTAATGAAAAACTGTTTTTT. Translating gives CASLTTNEKLFF.

This chain joins TRBV7-8 and TRBJ1-4; D might be TRBD1 (5 bases). Germline CDR1 is SGHVS and CDR2 is FQNEAQ. Trimming took 5 bases from V and 2 from J, leaving 12 bases between them. The CDR3 extends over 15 amino acids. CDR3 sequence reads: CASSPSGGTNEKLFF. CDR3 DNA: TGTGCCAGCAGCCCCTCGGGGGGTACTAATGAAAAACTGTTTTTT.

This clonotype has just a few counts. This chain joins TRBV5-1 and TRBJ2-7; D may match TRBD1 or TRBD2 (5 bases each). There are 17 residues in the CDR3. Germline V gives CDR1 SGHRS, CDR2 YFSETQ. Trimming stripped 0 bases from V and 7 bases from J, with 23 bases between. CDR3 region: CASSLGPTRGAPGEQYF. CDR3 DNA: TGCGCCAGCAGCTTGGGCCCAACCCGGGGCGCCCCGGGGGAGCAGTACTTC. The variable domain in full, with the rest retrieved from reference TRBV5-1 and TRBJ2-7, is KAGVTQTPRYLIKTRGQQVTLSCSPISGHRSVSWYQQTPGQGLQFLFEYFSETQRNKGNFPGRFSGRQFSNSRSEMNVSTLELGDSALYLCASSLGPTRGAPGEQYFGPGTRLTVT.

This chain joins TRBV5-1 and TRBJ2-6, with 12 bases identical to TRBD1. Germline V gene data show CDR1 as SGHRS and CDR2 as YFSETQ. CDR3 length equals 20 residues. Trimming removed 1 base from V and 0 bases from J; junction bases left unmatched: 8. The CDR3, as DNA: TGCGCCAGCAGCTTGCGGGGACAGGGGGCCCTTAGCTCTGGGGCCAACGTCCTGACTTTC. It codes for CASSLRGQGALSSGANVLTF.

This clonotype was seen only a few times. The chain employs TRBV28 and TRBJ1-2; 8 bases agree with TRBD1. CDR1 is MDHEN and CDR2 is SYDVKM in the germline V gene. There are 14 residues in the CDR3. J lost 6 bases, V lost 8 bases, and 11 bases had no gene match. CDR3 coding DNA: TGTGCCAGCCGACCCCACGCAGGGGGCAATGGCTACACCTTC. It yields the protein CASRPHAGGNGYTF.

The rearrangement joins TRBV7-9 to TRBJ1-1; D not resolved. CDR1 is SEHNR, CDR2 FQNEAQ, per germline (reference sequence). Trimming took off 8 bases at V and 5 bases at J, with 21 bases between the two ends. The CDR3 loop spans 15 amino acids. CDR3 nucleotide sequence: TGTGCCAGCGGCCCGCCCCCAAACGCGGGTACTGAAGCTTTCTTT. Its translation is CASGPPPNAGTEAFF. The variable domain in full, with the rest retrieved from reference TRBV7-9 and TRBJ1-1, is DTGVSQNPRHKITKRGQNVTFRCDPISEHNRLYWYRQTLGQGPEFLTYFQNEAQLEKSRLLSDRFSAERPKGSFSTLEIQRTEQGDSAMYLCASGPPPNAGTEAFFGQGTRLTVV.

This chain joins TRBV7-9 and TRBJ2-3; the match to TRBD1 covers 7 bases. Germline assignment: CDR1 SEHNR and CDR2 FQNEAQ (reference sequence). The CDR3 consists of 14 residues. J lost 9 bases, V lost 1 base, and 7 bases had no gene match. In DNA form, the CDR3 reads TGTGCCAGCAGCTTAGTCTCGGGACAGAGGACGCAGTATTTT. It encodes CASSLVSGQRTQYF.

V and J are TRBV20-1 and TRBJ1-1, with TRBD1 as a possible D gene (5 bases). The CDR3 has 15 amino acids. The germline gives CDR1 DFQATT, CDR2 SNEGSKA (reference sequence). V lost 0 bases, J lost 2 bases, and 13 bases lay in between. CDR3 sequence reads: CSARDWGVFNTEAFF. For the CDR3, the DNA is TGCAGTGCTAGAGACTGGGGGGTTTTTAACACTGAAGCTTTCTTT.

V is TRBV19 and J is TRBJ1-1; 7 nucleotides match TRBD1. Germline CDR1 reads LNHDA; CDR2 reads SQIVND (reference sequence). V gave up 3 bases and J gave up 1 base; unmatched junction bases: 2. The CDR3 runs to 14 residues. CDR3 sequence (DNA): TGTGCCAGTAGTATGGGACAGCCGAACACTGAAGCTTTCTTT. Translating gives CASSMGQPNTEAFF.

The chain couples TRBV6-9 to TRBJ2-5, with TRBD1 identical over 11 bases. CDR3 length: 18 amino acids. The V and J ends lost 3 bases and 5 bases, in that order; junction bases with no gene match: 14. Germline loops: CDR1 MNHGY, CDR2 SVAAGI. The chain's CDR3 is CASSYHPSGTGGRETQYF. CDR3 in DNA: TGTGCCAGCAGTTACCACCCCTCCGGGACAGGGGGAAGGGAGACCCAGTACTTC.

The chain joins TRBV20-1 to TRBJ2-7; 7 nucleotides match TRBD2. V shed 6 bases, J shed 2 bases, and the junction held 13 bases outside the gene matches. The CDR3 totals 15 residues. Germline V gene sequence: CDR1 DFQATT, CDR2 SNEGSKA (reference sequence). CDR3 nucleotides: TGCAGTGCCAACAACCCGGGACTATCGACCTACGAGCAGTACTTC. Residues: CSANNPGLSTYEQYF.

The V gene is TRBV3-1, the J gene TRBJ1-1; D call uncertain. The germline gives CDR1 LGHDT, CDR2 YNNKEL (reference sequence). Trimming took 0 bases from V and 2 from J, leaving 13 bases between them. This CDR3 has 16 residues. The CDR3 DNA sequence: TGTGCCAGCAGCCAAGAACCCAAACGGGGTAACACTGAAGCTTTCTTT. Encoded protein: CASSQEPKRGNTEAFF. Drawing the rest from reference TRBV3-1 and TRBJ1-1, the complete variable domain is DTAVSQTPKYLVTQMGNDKSIKCEQNLGHDTMYWYKQDSKKFLKIMFSYNNKELIINETVPNRFSPKSPDKAHLNLHINSLELGDSAVYFCASSQEPKRGNTEAFFGQGTRLTVV.

In this sample, this clonotype turned up a few times. The V and J genes are TRBV6-1 and TRBJ2-2, with D unresolved. The germline gives CDR1 MNHNS, CDR2 SASEGT. CDR3 length: 14 residues. V lost 2 bases to trimming and J lost 4 bases, with 8 bases between them. The DNA of the CDR3 is TGTGCCAGCAGTGAATACGGGCTCACCGGGGAGCTGTTTTTT. Amino acid sequence: CASSEYGLTGELFF.

The chain recombines TRBV30 with TRBJ1-2; possible D gene TRBD1, 6 bases. This CDR3 has 14 amino acids. The germline gives CDR1 GTSNPN, CDR2 SVGIG (reference sequence). V lost 0 bases and J lost 2, with 10 bases in between. The CDR3 loop is CAWSVRGNNYGYTF. DNA of the CDR3: TGTGCCTGGAGTGTAAGGGGGAACAACTATGGCTACACCTTC.

This clonotype was observed a handful of times. V is TRBV29-1 and J is TRBJ1-1, with D possibly TRBD1 on 6 matching bases. The CDR3 length is 14 residues. V lost 3 bases to trimming and J lost 1 base, with 12 bases between them. Germline V lookup: CDR1 SQVTM, CDR2 ANQGSEA. CDR3 DNA sequence: TGCAGCGTTGACCCGGGGGCCGGGAACACTGAAGCTTTCTTT. Its protein product is CSVDPGAGNTEAFF.

This clonotype appeared a few times. The chain recombines TRBV11-2 with TRBJ1-1, with no clear D. V lost 5 bases and J lost 11, with 21 bases in between. CDR1 is SGHAT, CDR2 FQNNGV, per germline. CDR3 length: 14 residues. The CDR3 DNA is TGTGCCAGCAGCGAAAATACGGCCGGAATTATGGCTTTCTTT. This sequence encodes CASSENTAGIMAFF.